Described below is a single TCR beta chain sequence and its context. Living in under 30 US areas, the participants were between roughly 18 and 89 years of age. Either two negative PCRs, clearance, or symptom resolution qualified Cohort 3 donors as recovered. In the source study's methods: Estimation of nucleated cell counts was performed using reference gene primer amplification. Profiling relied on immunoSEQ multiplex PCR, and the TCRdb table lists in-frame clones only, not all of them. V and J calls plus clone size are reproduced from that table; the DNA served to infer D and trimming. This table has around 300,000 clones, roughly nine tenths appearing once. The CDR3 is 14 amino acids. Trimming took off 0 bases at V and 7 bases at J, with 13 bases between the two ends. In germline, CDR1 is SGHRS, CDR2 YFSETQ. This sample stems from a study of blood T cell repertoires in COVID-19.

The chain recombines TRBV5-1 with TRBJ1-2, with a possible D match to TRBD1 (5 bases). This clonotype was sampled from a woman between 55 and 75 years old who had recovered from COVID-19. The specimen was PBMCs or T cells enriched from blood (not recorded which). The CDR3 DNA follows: TGCGCCAGCAGCTTGGATAGGGGTTTGGCTGGCTACACCTTC. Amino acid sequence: CASSLDRGLAGYTF.